What follows is one T cell receptor (beta chain) and its context. These data are taken from a study of blood T cell repertoires in COVID-19. Study details: Whether acute or convalescent, the COVID-19 samples came from the United States, Italy and Spain. T cells, B-cell-depleted T cells, or PBMCs supplied cDNA or gDNA.

V was pared by 3 bases and J by 8 bases, with 7 bases of the junction left unmatched. Germline V gene lookup returns CDR1 SGHRS and CDR2 YFSETQ. The CDR3 consists of 13 residues. Original processing notes: Amplification from reference gene primers served as the basis for estimated nucleated cell counts. The protocol was immunoSEQ multiplex PCR, while the TCRdb copy is restricted to in-frame clones and leaves out a portion. For V, J and clone size, that table is used; D and trimming come from the DNA. The sample yields fewer than 250,000 clones, roughly 86% seen once. Sequences were obtained from peripheral blood. The chain is built from TRBV5-1 and TRBJ1-2; 7 bases align to TRBD1. The receptor was isolated from a woman aged 55-70 years who had recovered from COVID-19. The CDR3 bases are TGCGCCAGCAGCTGGGATCAGACAGGGGGCTACACCTTC. It codes for CASSWDQTGGYTF.